The rows below give T cell receptor beta chains drawn from one sample of a study of human T cells and chemical hapten exposure. Using its own MiXCR run on the RACE reads, TCRdb lists one record per CDR3 protein. Of approximately 90,000 distinct CDR3 sequences listed, approximately 9% are singletons. Specimen: whole blood. Receptors originate from a female donor in good health. Some clones in this sample may be carry-over from other donors' samples. CDR3s include the opening cysteine and the closing phenylalanine or tryptophan.

TRBV6-1 | CASSEEYGTPNYEQYF
TRBV28 | CAVGRHEKLFF
TRBV4-3 | CASSQDPGTHSYNEQFF
TRBV7-2 | CASSSGLAGVDEDTQYF
TRBV20-1 | CSARDVEYNQPQHF
TRBV20-1 | CSARDGTSVITDTQYF
TRBV7-9 | CASSLRVKDEAFF
TRBV28 | CASRGDRETPFEQYF
TRBV27 | CATAAGTAFYGYTF
TRBV28 | CASSLPRSGGSWTEAFF
TRBV6-5 | CASRKNPGLYPGELFF
TRBV6-2/TRBV6-3 | CASSYGNRAGVGEQFF
TRBV2 | CASSVTTSTDTQYF
TRBV29-1 | CSFTVGRAEDTQYF
TRBV20-1 | CSAPGLGTDTQYF
TRBV27 | CASSLSGLPRIYEQYF
TRBV5-1 | CAISRDLNQPQHF
TRBV2 | CASSYSQETQYF
TRBV4-1 | CASSQDRGLYGYTF
TRBV6-6 | CASRTSGTQETQYF
TRBV28 | CASMKSGGYTGELFF
TRBV15 | CATSRDLLAEMGEQFF
TRBV2 | CASRYRVRSDTQYF
TRBV28 | CASRPVDRGETNEKLFF
TRBV9 | CASSRPRGRGTEAFF
TRBV12-3/TRBV12-4 | CASSYYSAGGDSPLHF
TRBV2 | CASSEHSPGAPEQYF
TRBV6-1 | CASSEWTRNYEQYF
TRBV25-1 | CASSEQAGTGETTNKKLFF
TRBV4-1 | CASSQVYGPNQPQHF
TRBV20-1 | CSAGREFKREQYF
TRBV29-1 | CSVDVPEGSNNEQFF
TRBV6-1 | CASSVVAGESIDEQFF
TRBV11-2 | CASRGLLPSTDTQYF
TRBV2 | CASSEWGTYSPLHF
TRBV27 | CASSPRDASSYNSPLHF
TRBV12-5 | CASGLAHLWQKETQYF
TRBV25-1 | CASSDELAELQETQYF
TRBV7-2 | CASSLTVNQPQHF
TRBV6-1 | CASSEGDSSYEQYF
TRBV29-1 | CSVRTGFRGNTIYF
TRBV11-2 | CASSLERSYNEQFF
TRBV12-3/TRBV12-4 | CASSFSAGGDEQYF
TRBV28 | CASSLNAEQFF
TRBV12-3/TRBV12-4 | CASSPPSRVYEQYF
TRBV12-3/TRBV12-4 | CASGLRADTQYF
TRBV7-2 | CASSSGPSGDEQFF
TRBV11-2 | CASSPAGSQKETQYF
TRBV6-6 | CASSPRGGDTGELFF
TRBV24-1 | CATSDATSDIYNEQFF
TRBV29-1 | CSAGIDNPAFF
TRBV29-1 | CSVGPGQGYEQYF
TRBV25-1 | CASSDSLPAYEQYF
TRBV2 | CASRSGTALYNEQFF
TRBV27 | CASSRDRVQETQYF
TRBV12-3/TRBV12-4 | CASSLLADNEQFF
TRBV28 | CASSSRRSNEQFF
TRBV30 | CAWSETRSGNTEAFF
TRBV18 | CASSPEGQGAYGANVLTF